This T cell receptor (beta chain) was profiled in a study of blood T cells in healthy people across ages (dated by TCRdb to the mid-2010s). About the full investigation: Template switching captured roughly one uniquely barcoded TCR beta cDNA molecule per two T cells in model experiments. Using deep sequencing normalized with unique cDNA molecular identifiers, the study measured how TCR beta repertoire diversity changes with age. To avoid experimental bias, donors of different ages were distributed randomly across sequencing lanes. Two additional independent replicas of 1 million unique cDNA reads from the same blood draw were analyzed for two donors (one aged 18 to 30 and one aged 80 or older). Donors were grouped into four age groups: young (average approximately 15 years), middle-aged (less than 40), aged (about 59) and long-lived (approximately 78). Results the study describes overall, beyond this receptor: The long-lived group showed more naive CD4+ T cells, fewer expanded clones and increased TCR diversity than the aged group, suggesting age selection. Estimates of total diversity based on one million sequenced T cells were regarded as lower bounds and as underestimates. As age increased, observed TCR beta diversity per million T cells dropped in a roughly linear way, and a significant reduction was already evident by age roughly 36. Donor CMV infection status was unknown, potentially confounding age-related changes in expanded clonotypes. A strong correlation was found between observed TCR beta diversity and the percentage of naive T cells measured by flow cytometry. Since profiling was done on bulk unsorted PBMCs, naive and antigen-experienced compartments could not be conclusively compared.

Donors were a few dozen systemically healthy Caucasian individuals from Russia aged roughly 6 to 90 years. Each donor gave approximately 9.3 milliliters of peripheral blood, collected into EDTA-treated Vacutainer tubes. Ficoll-Paque density-gradient centrifugation was used to isolate PBMCs, with at least 7 million per sample. Total RNA, at least 5.5 micrograms per sample, was extracted from PBMCs with Trizol reagent. Naive CD45RAhigh/CD27high T cell percentages were measured by flow cytometry on a PBMC aliquot from every donor. The library was produced with 5' RACE. TCRdb records Illumina HiSeq 2500 as the sequencer. The second PCR ran for about 7 to 11 cycles and used a J-beta primer mix along with a sample-barcoded 5' primer. Each TCR beta cDNA molecule received a unique molecular identifier from a template-switch 5' adaptor carrying 12 random nucleotides. Each sample yielded at least 3 million CDR3-containing paired-end reads. First-strand cDNA synthesis was performed from all RNA using the Mint cDNA synthesis kit, with priming by a TRBC-specific oligonucleotide. Following uracil-DNA glycosylase treatment, all cDNA underwent a first 18-cycle PCR with the universal primers M1SS and BC2_uni_R. The source study handled its data this way. Normalization of each sample was performed by random selection of 1 million high-quality reads, each carrying a distinct molecular identifier. Reads sharing molecular identifiers were discarded rather than binned into consensus sequences. MiTCR, run with a Q25 quality threshold and the strictest error-elimination algorithm, handled CDR3 identification, clonotype clustering and error correction. A nonparametric unseen species model with Euler transformation was used to estimate a lower bound on total TCR beta diversity. The public reads were reprocessed in TCRdb via fastp at Q25 and MiXCR, keeping in-frame beta chains. Identical CDR3 protein sequences are pooled into one entry, listed with their most common genes and DNA. The V and J calls reflect TCRdb's pipeline rather than the authors' work. Within this sample are about 1 million distinct CDR3 sequences, with more than 35% of them counted one time only. In total, the top ten clones hold 15% to 20% of the sample.

CDR1 KGHSH and CDR2 LQKENI were looked up in the germline V gene. The CDR3 numbers 14 residues from cysteine through phenylalanine. The only DNA kept is the CDR3, 42 bases in frame from the first base. V drops 1 base and J drops 10 bases, leaving 16 bases in between. For this clonotype: Its antigen remains unidentified. Base qualities are not recorded, but no much larger clone differs from it by a single base.

The clonotype comes from a woman aged 60-70 years in good health. The chain links TRBV18 with TRBJ1-1, with no D gene named confidently. Sequenced input: blood. The CDR3 protein: CASSPLPDERRAFF. The DNA sequence reads TGTGCCAGCTCACCACTACCGGACGAGAGGAGAGCTTTCTTT. Supplemented by the reference TRBV18 and TRBJ1-1 proteins around the CDR3, the complete variable domain is NAGVMQNPRHLVRRRGQEARLRCSPMKGHSHVYWYRQLPEEGLKFMVYLQKENIIDESGMPKERFSAEFPKEGPSILRIQQVVRGDSAAYFCASSPLPDERRAFFGQGTRLTVV.